This TCR beta chain was documented in a study of graft-versus-host responses after intestinal transplantation. In regard to this clone: Antigen: not known.

CDR1 and CDR2 (germline): SGHAT, FQNNGV. This CDR3 region has 14 residues. V lost 6 bases to trimming and J lost 1 base, with 13 bases between them. Findings and limits, study-wide: Allografts carried high graft-versus-host to host-versus-graft clonal ratios in patients having graft-donor T cell macrochimerism. An association linked early post-transplant HvG declines with peak circulating GvH clone levels.

Intraepithelial lymphocytes and lamina propria lymphocytes were released through processing of graft tissue. Clones were sequenced by immunoSEQ multiplex PCR, and TCRdb holds only the in-frame ones, with some missing. The profile covers 15,000 to 19,000 clones, with over 70% appearing a single time and approximately 3.4% taken by the ten largest. The clonotype was recovered from a human patient who received an intestinal transplant, so some T cells may come from the graft donor. Sequenced material: ileum tissue, taken 14 days after transplant. The chain combines TRBV11-2 with TRBJ2-7; D may correspond to TRBD1 or TRBD2 (6 bases each). The CDR3, as DNA: TGTGCCAGCAGTTTCACAGGGACTTCCTACGAGCAGTACTTC. Translation gives CASSFTGTSYEQYF.